The 17 T cell receptor beta chains given below trace back to one sample, sequenced in a study of OX40 agonist ivuxolimab in advanced cancers. Libraries were prepared by immunoSEQ multiplex PCR; TCRdb keeps only in-frame clonotypes and omits some of them. The sample consists of some 99,000 clones, 90% of them appearing once. The sequencing here drew on CD4+ or CD8+ T cells sorted from blood, taken in a trial of the OX40 agonist ivuxolimab. The receptors originated from an adult with an advanced solid tumor such as melanoma, head and neck, liver or kidney cancer.

This rearrangement joins TRBV7-3 to TRBJ2-2, with TRBD2 identical over 8 bases. This CDR3 has 15 amino acids. Germline V gives CDR1 SGHTA, CDR2 FQGTGA. V lost 0 bases to trimming and J lost 6 bases; unmatched junction nucleotides: 3. CDR3 sequence reads: CASSLTGLEAGELFF. The CDR3 DNA reads TGTGCCAGCAGCTTAACGGGACTAGAAGCCGGGGAGCTGTTTTTT.

The J gene is TRBJ2-1, the V gene TRBV5-4; 7 bases align to TRBD1. From germline, CDR1 is SGHNT and CDR2 YYREEE (reference sequence). The trim removed 3 bases at V and 0 bases at J, leaving 3 bases unmatched. This CDR3 is built from 15 residues. This chain's CDR3 is CASSWDRNSYNEQFF. The CDR3 DNA is TGTGCCAGCAGCTGGGACAGAAACTCCTACAATGAGCAGTTCTTC.

The rearrangement links TRBV4-2 to TRBJ1-4, with D possibly TRBD1 on 5 matching bases. The V gene's germline CDR1 is LGHNA and CDR2 YNFKEQ. The CDR3 covers 15 residues. V was cut by 2 bases and J by 7 bases, with 14 bases left in between. CDR3 in amino acids: CASSQRQGEGEKLFF. The CDR3 region has the DNA TGTGCCAGCAGCCAACGTCAAGGGGAGGGTGAAAAACTGTTTTTT.

The V gene is TRBV5-1, the J gene TRBJ1-2; the D gene is possibly TRBD1 (6 bases). This CDR3 contains 14 residues. Trimming removed 4 bases at V and 1 base at J, with 11 bases between. Germline V gene lookup returns CDR1 SGHRS and CDR2 YFSETQ. The CDR3 loop is CASSLQGNNYGYTF. DNA for the CDR3: TGCGCCAGCAGCCTACAGGGTAATAACTATGGCTACACCTTC.

This clone has a single count. The chain links TRBV2 to TRBJ2-2; TRBD2 agrees at 11 bases. The V and J ends lost 3 bases and 0 bases, in that order; junction bases with no gene match: 3. CDR1 is SNHLY and CDR2 is FYNNEI in the germline V gene. This CDR3 is built from 17 residues. This CDR3 reads CASSEALAGANTGELFF. CDR3 sequence (DNA): TGTGCCAGCAGTGAGGCACTAGCGGGAGCGAACACCGGGGAGCTGTTTTTT.

V usage is TRBV27 and J usage is TRBJ2-3; 8 nucleotides agree with TRBD2. This CDR3 comprises 14 residues. Germline CDR1 MNHEY, CDR2 SMNVEV (reference sequence). Germline trimming cut 3 bases from V and 5 bases from J; bases unmatched to any gene: 4. CDR3 DNA sequence: TGTGCCAGCAGTTTTTTCAGCGGGGGAGATACGCAGTATTTT. Translation: CASSFFSGGDTQYF.

V is TRBV7-2 and J is TRBJ2-1; no clear D gene. V shed 3 bases and J shed 5 bases, with 5 bases lying between them. CDR1 SGHTA and CDR2 FQGNSA come from the germline V gene. This CDR3 region has 12 residues. The CDR3 spells CASSFRNNEQFF. The CDR3 coding sequence is TGTGCCAGCAGCTTCCGGAACAATGAGCAGTTCTTC. Full variable domain (missing parts from reference TRBV7-2 and TRBJ2-1): GAGVSQSPSNKVTEKGKDVELRCDPISGHTALYWYRQSLGQGLEFLIYFQGNSAPDKSGLPSDRFSAERTGGSVSTLTIQRTQQEDSAVYLCASSFRNNEQFFGPGTRLTVL.

The chain joins TRBV18 to TRBJ2-7; 9 nucleotides match TRBD1. The CDR3 is made up of 15 amino acids. Germline assignment: CDR1 KGHSH and CDR2 LQKENI. Unmatched junction bases numbered 9, after V lost 5 bases and J lost 4 bases. Here the CDR3 reads CASSEAGTGRYEQYF. Written as DNA, the CDR3 is TGTGCCAGCTCAGAAGCCGGGACAGGGCGGTACGAGCAGTACTTC.

This chain connects TRBV27 to TRBJ2-3; 8 nucleotides agree with TRBD1. The germline V gene has CDR1 MNHEY and CDR2 SMNVEV (reference sequence). The CDR3 consists of 16 residues. Trimming took 3 bases from V and 1 from J; bases not matched to a gene: 6. CDR3 nucleotide sequence: TGTGCCAGCAGTTTGAGCAGGGGGCTAGGCACAGATACGCAGTATTTT. Protein product: CASSLSRGLGTDTQYF.

The chain combines TRBV19 with TRBJ1-1; the D is unclear. CDR1 LNHDA and CDR2 SQIVND come from the germline V gene (reference sequence). The CDR3 runs to 15 residues. V lost 4 bases and J lost 5, with 17 bases in between. The CDR3 spells CASSSGGGTGTEAFF. CDR3 sequence (DNA): TGTGCCAGTAGTAGCGGTGGAGGTACGGGGACTGAAGCTTTCTTT.

V gene TRBV7-9 combines with J gene TRBJ2-1, with 14 bases fitting TRBD2. Germline CDR1 and CDR2: SEHNR and FQNEAQ (reference sequence). Trimming cost V 5 bases and J 8 bases; bases outside gene matches: 11. The CDR3 runs to 17 residues. The CDR3 sequence: CASSPWGLAGVSDEQFF. The CDR3 DNA follows: TGTGCCAGCAGCCCTTGGGGACTAGCGGGAGTCTCGGATGAGCAGTTCTTC.

This clone occurred a few times. This chain joins TRBV7-9 and TRBJ1-1; tentative D call: TRBD1 (5 bases). Per the germline V gene, CDR1 is SEHNR and CDR2 is FQNEAQ (reference sequence). V lost 3 bases to trimming and J lost 3 bases, with 11 bases between them. There are 14 residues in the CDR3. Here the CDR3 reads CASSLSGAYTEAFF. CDR3 DNA: TGTGCCAGCAGCTTGAGTGGGGCGTACACTGAAGCTTTCTTT.

This chain joins TRBV5-5 and TRBJ1-3; no clear D. Trimming shortened V by 2 bases and J by 0 bases, and 15 bases separated the two germline ends. Looked up from germline, CDR1 is SGHKS and CDR2 is YYEKEE (reference sequence). The CDR3 runs 17 residues. This CDR3 reads CASSFLGSGDSGNTIYF. The CDR3 DNA sequence: TGTGCCAGCAGCTTCCTGGGGAGTGGGGACTCTGGAAACACCATATATTTT. The whole variable domain, filled in from reference TRBV5-5 and TRBJ1-3, reads DAGVTQSPTHLIKTRGQQVTLRCSPISGHKSVSWYQQVLGQGPQFIFQYYEKEERGRGNFPDRFSARQFPNYSSELNVNALLLGDSALYLCASSFLGSGDSGNTIYFGEGSWLTVV.

The CDR3 DNA reads as TGTGCCAGCAGCGGGGGGCGGTTGGAGACCCAGTACTTC. Translating it yields CASSGGRLETQYF. The chain links TRBV7-9 to TRBJ2-5; D assignment may be TRBD1 or TRBD2 (6 bases each). V lost 5 bases and J 5 bases, leaving 12 bases between the germline ends. The CDR3 spans 13 residues. Germline CDR1 SEHNR, CDR2 FQNEAQ (reference sequence).

This chain uses TRBV7-9 with TRBJ1-1; no definite D call. V lost 1 base and J 4 bases, leaving 10 bases between the germline ends. The CDR3 sequence is 14 residues long. Germline CDR1 is SEHNR and CDR2 is FQNEAQ (reference sequence). CDR3: CASSLVPGFTEAFF. CDR3 coding DNA: TGTGCCAGCAGCTTAGTTCCGGGGTTCACTGAAGCTTTCTTT.

CDR3 bases: TGTGCCATCAGGGATGGACTAGCGGGAGACACAGATACGCAGTATTTT. Amino acids: CAIRDGLAGDTDTQYF. The genes are TRBV10-3 and TRBJ2-3, with 13 bases that match TRBD2. This CDR3 contains 16 residues. The germline gives CDR1 ENHRY, CDR2 SYGVKD. The trim removed 6 bases at V and 2 bases at J, leaving 5 bases unmatched.

The chain links TRBV28 to TRBJ1-1, with D hard to call. Germline V gene lookup returns CDR1 MDHEN and CDR2 SYDVKM. The CDR3 length is 10 residues. The V end was cut by 8 bases, the J end by 7 bases, with 8 bases between. The CDR3: CASQDGEAFF. In nucleotides, the CDR3 is TGTGCCAGCCAGGACGGTGAAGCTTTCTTT.